This T cell receptor (beta chain) stems from a study of molecular identifiers for immune sequencing clone quantification. Looking at the study overall: In replicates, RNA taken from around 18,000 or 91,000 naive CD8 cells was divided five ways, and four portions underwent sequencing.

Study-wide findings and caveats: The study found clones above 20 RNA copies held over 98% of effector molecules and under 1% in naive cells.

Sorting was used to obtain naive CD8 T cells (CD8+CD4-CCR7+CD45RA+). With listed TCR primers and previously described methods, bulk TCR libraries were prepared. TCRdb re-called the PCR reads through MiXCR, storing one row per CDR3 protein. The sample consists of more than 450,000 distinct CDR3 sequences, 20% to 25% of them appearing once. Trimming left V 8 bases short and J 0 bases short, with 11 bases between. The CDR3 extends over 15 amino acids. Germline CDR1 and CDR2: SNHLY and FYNNEI. This clonotype was seen once. What it binds is not known. The chain recombines TRBV2 with TRBJ1-6; D possibly corresponds to TRBD1 (5 bases). The receptor comes from a human donor in good health. Some libraries in this study had Jurkat cell RNA spiked in. Sequencing was carried out using naive CD8+ T cells from blood, with Jurkat cell RNA spiked in. Indicated subset: FACS-sorted CD8+CD4-CCR7+CD45RA+ naive T cells. CDR3: CASLQESSYNSPLHF. CDR3 bases: TGTGCCAGCTTACAGGAGAGCTCCTATAATTCACCCCTCCACTTT.